The clone carrying this T cell receptor (beta chain) was observed a few times. Its cognate antigen is unknown. This sample is drawn from a study of metastatic and nonmetastatic thyroid tumors. General study points: As reported, TCR beta diversity in blood and tumor was significantly higher in malignant thyroid tumors than in benign nodules.

TCRdb re-called clones via MiXCR from the PCR reads. Of 70,000 or so clones detected, 13% to 15% appear once; the ten largest clones hold approximately 7%. No treatment of any kind had been given to any patient before thyroid surgery. CDR1 is MNHNS and CDR2 is SASEGT in the germline V gene. Trimming pared 4 bases from V and 6 bases from J, leaving 19 bases between. The CDR3 spans 15 residues. The sequencing input was blood. The TCR comes from a male donor with papillary thyroid cancer or a benign thyroid nodule (not recorded which). Some clones in this sample may be carry-over from other donors' samples. The chain has TRBV6-1 and TRBJ2-7; the D is unclear. DNA of the CDR3: TGTGCCAGCAGTGCCACCGTGTCTAGATTTTCCGAGCAGTACTTC. Its translation is CASSATVSRFSEQYF.